Listed below are T cell receptor beta chains from one sample, sequenced in a study of blood T cell repertoires in COVID-19. Profiled with immunoSEQ multiplex PCR; TCRdb holds only in-frame clones, not every one. This table holds tens of thousands of clones, under 95% found once. Sequencing input: peripheral blood. The receptors shown here come from a woman aged 60-75 years with active COVID-19. The CDR3 runs from the conserved cysteine through the conserved F or W. The D gene is left open where the match is weak. Clone size is stated in some rows and not others, as once, few, many or a class when expanded.

>TRBJ2-5|NA|TRBD2|TRBV7-2
TGTGCCAGCAGCTTAATGGGGCGGGGGGCCCAAGAGACCCAGTACTTC
CASSLMGRGAQETQYF
>TRBJ2-2|NA|TRBD2|TRBV2
TGTGCCAGCAGAGGAGTGGGACTAGCGAATACCGGGGAGCTGTTTTTT
CASRGVGLANTGELFF
>TRBJ2-7|NA|TRBD2|TRBV29-1
TGCAGCGGGGCGGGGGGCGCCGGGTCCATCTACGAGCAGTACTTC
CSGAGGAGSIYEQYF
>TRBJ1-1|NA|NA|TRBV19
TGTGCCAGCAAAGAAACAGGAGGGAGAGCGAACACTGAAGCTTTCTTT
CASKETGGRANTEAFF
>TRBJ2-7|NA|TRBD2|TRBV4-1
TGCGCCAGCAGCCAAGTCGGGACTAGCGCGTACGAGCAGTACTTC
CASSQVGTSAYEQYF
>TRBJ1-1|once|TRBD1|TRBV5-1
TGCGCCAGCAGCGCGGGCTCCGGACAGGGGGCTAACACTGAAGCTTTCTTT
CASSAGSGQGANTEAFF
>TRBJ2-2|NA|NA|TRBV3-1/TRBV3-2
TGTGCCAGCAGCCAAGATCATACAGGCGCCGGGGAGCTGTTTTTT
CASSQDHTGAGELFF
>TRBJ2-1|NA|TRBD1|TRBV11-2
TGTGCCAGCAGCTTAGGACAGGGGAATGAGCAGTTCTTC
CASSLGQGNEQFF
>TRBJ2-2|NA|NA|TRBV7-9
TGTGCCAGGACCCCTCTGGGGGGGAACACCGGGGAGCTGTTTTTT
CARTPLGGNTGELFF
>TRBJ2-5|NA|TRBD1|TRBV28
TGTGCCAGCAGTTTACGAAGGGACAGGGCCTTACAAGAGACCCAGTACTTC
CASSLRRDRALQETQYF
>TRBJ2-1|NA|TRBD2|TRBV5-1
TGCGCCAGCAGCTCTACACTAGCGGGAGGGAATGAGCAGTTCTTC
CASSSTLAGGNEQFF
>TRBJ2-1|once|TRBD1|TRBV3-1/TRBV3-2
TGTGCCAGCAGCCCCCAACCAACAGGGGTAACGTACAATGAGCAGTTCTTC
CASSPQPTGVTYNEQFF
>TRBJ1-6|NA|TRBD1|TRBV27
TGTGCCAGCAGTATCTCGGACAGGGGGAATTCACCCCTCCACTTT
CASSISDRGNSPLHF
>TRBJ1-4|once|TRBD1|TRBV9
TGTGCCAGCAGCGGACGACAGGGACCCACTAATGAAAAACTGTTTTTT
CASSGRQGPTNEKLFF
>TRBJ1-2|once|TRBD1|TRBV5-1
TGCGCCAGCAGCTTGGGGTTGAGCAGACAGGGAGGTGGCTACACCTTC
CASSLGLSRQGGGYTF
>TRBJ1-4|NA|NA|TRBV2
TGTGCCAGCAGTGAATTTCGGGTCCTAGGTGAAAAACTGTTTTTT
CASSEFRVLGEKLFF
>TRBJ2-5|NA|NA|TRBV20-1
TGCAGTGGGGGACTCACAGAGACCCAGTACTTC
CSGGLTETQYF
>TRBJ2-5|NA|TRBD1|TRBV6-6
TGTGCCAGCAGGAATAGGGACAGCAACCAAGAGACCCAGTACTTC
CASRNRDSNQETQYF
>TRBJ2-1|few|NA|TRBV27
TGTGCCAGCAGTTTACAAGTGGGCCGGAAGTTCTTC
CASSLQVGRKFF
>TRBJ2-3|few|NA|TRBV7-8
TGTGCCAGCAGCTTACGTGTCTCTGGCACAGATACGCAGTATTTT
CASSLRVSGTDTQYF
>TRBJ2-7|NA|NA|TRBV19
TGTGCCAGTAGTATAGTTAGCAAGCCCTACGAGCAGTACTTC
CASSIVSKPYEQYF
>TRBJ2-5|NA|NA|TRBV18
TGTGCCAGCTCACAGCCCCCGGAGACCCAGTACTTC
CASSQPPETQYF
>TRBJ2-7|NA|NA|TRBV10-3
TGTGCCACATACTCGCAATCGAAAACCTACGAGCAGTACTTC
CATYSQSKTYEQYF
>TRBJ2-4|NA|TRBD1|TRBV3-1/TRBV3-2
TGTGCCAGCAGCCAAGATAGTCGCGGGGACAGGGCCAAAAACATTCAGTACTTC
CASSQDSRGDRAKNIQYF
>TRBJ2-5|NA|TRBD2|TRBV19
TGTGCCAGTAGTAGACTAGCGGGAGGGGTTCCAGAGACCCAGTACTTC
CASSRLAGGVPETQYF
>TRBJ2-1|NA|TRBD2|TRBV11-2
TGTGCCAGCAGCTTACGAGCAACTAGGACTAGCAACTATGAGCAGTTCTTC
CASSLRATRTSNYEQFF
>TRBJ1-4|NA|TRBD1|TRBV6-5
TGTGCCAGCAGAAGACAGGGGGGTGGTGAAAAACTGTTTTTT
CASRRQGGGEKLFF
>TRBJ2-1|NA|NA|TRBV10-3
TGTGCCATCAGTGGGGCCCCAGACAGGTTCATCCGCGATGAGCAGTTCTTC
CAISGAPDRFIRDEQFF
>TRBJ1-6|NA|TRBD1|TRBV27
TGTGCCAGCAGTCCAACTCTACAGGGGGCGAATTCACCCCTCCACTTT
CASSPTLQGANSPLHF
>TRBJ1-2|NA|TRBD1|TRBV6-1
TGTGCCAGCAGTGGTAGGACAGGGCAAGCTAACTATGGCTACACCTTC
CASSGRTGQANYGYTF
>TRBJ1-2|NA|NA|TRBV11-2
TGTGCCAGCAGCTTAGGCGTTTTTAACTATGGCTACACCTTC
CASSLGVFNYGYTF
>TRBJ2-2|NA|NA|TRBV21-1
TGTGCCAGCAGCAAAGTGACAGGGAGCAACACCGGGGAGCTGTTTTTT
CASSKVTGSNTGELFF
>TRBJ2-4|once|NA|TRBV28
TGTGCCAGCAGTTTCAGTAGGGGGGCCAAAAACATTCAGTACTTC
CASSFSRGAKNIQYF
>TRBJ2-2|NA|NA|TRBV4-2
TGTGCCAGCAGCCAGACCCCGGGTAGGAACACCGGGGAGCTGTTTTTT
CASSQTPGRNTGELFF
>TRBJ2-3|NA|TRBD1|TRBV19
TGTGCCAGTAGTCACCGGGACAGGGAGAATACGCAGTATTTT
CASSHRDRENTQYF
>TRBJ1-2|NA|TRBD1|TRBV5-6
TGTGCCAGCAGCACAGGGGTGACGAACTATGGCTACACCTTC
CASSTGVTNYGYTF
>TRBJ1-6|NA|NA|TRBV3-1/TRBV3-2
TGTGCCAGCAGCCAAGCTCGAGCAGGAATACCGAGTCGAGCCCTCCACTTT
CASSQARAGIPSRALHF
>TRBJ2-7|NA|TRBD1|TRBV7-8
TGTGCCAGCAGCTCGGACAGGGGAGTTTACGAGCAGTACTTC
CASSSDRGVYEQYF
>TRBJ2-1|NA|TRBD2|TRBV2
TGTGCCAGCAGTGAGAGCGGGAGCTATAGGAATGAGCAGTTCTTC
CASSESGSYRNEQFF
>TRBJ1-6|NA|NA|TRBV3-1/TRBV3-2
TGTGCCAGCAGCCTCCGTTTATCGGGGTCCTATAATTCACCCCTCCACTTT
CASSLRLSGSYNSPLHF
>TRBJ1-1|NA|TRBD1|TRBV6-4
TGTGCCAGCAGTGACACACAGGGGTTCGGCACTGAAGCTTTCTTT
CASSDTQGFGTEAFF
>TRBJ2-3|once|NA|TRBV30
TGTGCCTGGAGAGTCGGGGTGCTCGAAGATACGCAGTATTTT
CAWRVGVLEDTQYF
>TRBJ2-7|NA|TRBD2|TRBV7-2
TGTGCCAGCAGCCCGACTAGCGGGAGAAGCTCCGAGCAGTACTTC
CASSPTSGRSSEQYF
>TRBJ2-7|once|NA|TRBV12-3/TRBV12-4
TGTGCCAGCAGTTTTTTTCCAGGGGAGCAGTACTTC
CASSFFPGEQYF
>TRBJ1-3|few|NA|TRBV5-1
TGCGCCAGCAGCTGGCAGGCCCAAGCAGGAAACACCATATATTTT
CASSWQAQAGNTIYF
>TRBJ2-7|NA|NA|TRBV28
TGTGCCAGCAGCTTGGGTCAACTAGCAGGCGAGCAGTACTTC
CASSLGQLAGEQYF
>TRBJ2-5|NA|NA|TRBV7-9
TGTGCCAGCAGCTTAGGGGGCGGTCTGGAGACCCAGTACTTC
CASSLGGGLETQYF
>TRBJ2-7|NA|NA|TRBV11-2
TGTGCCAGCAGTGAGTCTTGGGAGCAGTACTTC
CASSESWEQYF
>TRBJ2-7|NA|NA|TRBV6-5
TGTGCCAGCAGTACTACGACTTTCTCCGAGCAGTACTTC
CASSTTTFSEQYF
>TRBJ1-2|NA|NA|TRBV5-1
TGCGCCAGCAGCAGGGACATCTACGCCCGATCAAACTATGGCTACACCTTC
CASSRDIYARSNYGYTF
>TRBJ2-7|NA|TRBD2|TRBV29-1
TGCAGCGTTGGGGGTGGCGGGACTAGCGGGTACGAGCAGTACTTC
CSVGGGGTSGYEQYF
>TRBJ2-7|NA|NA|TRBV6-2/TRBV6-3
TGTGCCAGCAGTTTTAGCCGGGTCTACGAGCAGTACTTC
CASSFSRVYEQYF
>TRBJ1-6|NA|NA|TRBV18
TGTGCCAGCTCACCATACGGACAGAATAATTCACCCCTCCACTTT
CASSPYGQNNSPLHF
>TRBJ2-1|few|NA|TRBV12-3/TRBV12-4
TGTGCCAGCAGTTTAAGCAGGGGATATGAGCAGTTCTTC
CASSLSRGYEQFF
>TRBJ2-1|NA|NA|TRBV15
TGTGCCACCAGCAGAGTGGGAAAACTAGCTCACAAGAACGTAGTTCCCTACAATGAGCAGTTCTTC
CATSRVGKLAHKNVVPYNEQFF